A single sample is the source of the 2 T cell receptor beta chains below, sequenced in a study of memory CD4+ T cells and cytomegalovirus serostatus. Assay used: immunoSEQ multiplex PCR; TCRdb lists only in-frame clones, some missing. This repertoire shows 45,000 to 65,000 clones, approximately 83% found once; its top ten account for around 0.6%. Single viable CD3+CD4+CD8-CD45RO+ cells were sorted as the memory CD4+ T cells. The sample taken for sequencing was memory CD4+ T cells from blood. The receptors were sampled from an adult in good health and CMV-seronegative.

V is TRBV7-2 and J is TRBJ2-7, with 11 bases aligning to TRBD2. The junction had 6 bases not matched to a gene; V was cut back by 5 bases and J by 0 bases. Germline CDR1 is SGHTA and CDR2 is FQGNSA. The CDR3 runs to 16 residues. The CDR3 coding sequence is TGTGCCAGCAGCATTAGCGGGGGGGCGGTCTCCTACGAGCAGTACTTC. Encoded protein: CASSISGGAVSYEQYF.

V gene TRBV30 combines with J gene TRBJ2-7; 9 bases fit TRBD2. In germline, CDR1 is GTSNPN, CDR2 SVGIG (reference sequence). This CDR3 is built from 11 residues. Germline trimming cut 3 bases from V and 6 bases from J; bases unmatched to any gene: 0. In nucleotides, the CDR3 is TGTGCCTGGAGACTAGCGGGCGAGCAGTACTTC. It yields the protein CAWRLAGEQYF.